These T cell receptor beta chains were read from a single sample in a study of blood T cells in healthy people across ages. MiXCR was run by TCRdb on the 5' RACE reads, yielding one entry per CDR3 protein. The data hold hundreds of thousands of distinct CDR3 sequences, with roughly 43% observed a single time. The sequencing input was blood. The source of these receptors is a man older than 75 in good health. Each CDR3 is given without its conserved first and last residue. Fields, in order: D gene, J gene, V gene, CDR3 protein. The D gene is left open where the match is weak.

>NA|TRBJ1-2|TRBV29-1
SVDLGGSYGYT
>NA|TRBJ1-4|TRBV7-8
ASSRGKPDEKLF
>NA|TRBJ2-7|TRBV30
AWSRQRYEQY
>NA|TRBJ2-5|TRBV5-1
ASTIGFEQETQY
>NA|TRBJ2-3|TRBV3-1
ASSQPTRSDTQY
>NA|TRBJ2-2|TRBV7-2
ASSPLEVHTGELF
>NA|TRBJ2-3|TRBV7-9
ASFRDQGSGTQY
>NA|TRBJ2-3|TRBV14
ASSQDVQDTQY
>TRBD2|TRBJ2-1|TRBV3-1
ASSQRFGGNEQF
>TRBD1|TRBJ2-1|TRBV20-1
SASRTGGGEQF
>TRBD1|TRBJ1-2|TRBV20-1
SASGQGATDYGYT
>TRBD1|TRBJ2-6|TRBV6-5
ASSYNRGQGSGANVLT
>NA|TRBJ2-1|TRBV10-3
AISESIQPQEYNEQF
>NA|TRBJ2-5|TRBV20-1
SAKGIEETQY
>NA|TRBJ2-7|TRBV11-3
ASSLSPASYEQY
>TRBD1|TRBJ1-2|TRBV20-1
SARWDRADYGYT
>NA|TRBJ2-7|TRBV7-9
ASSFAVVPYEQY
>NA|TRBJ1-1|TRBV7-9
ASSLTGDKNTEAF
>NA|NA|TRBV28
ASTTGQHYEQY
>NA|TRBJ2-5|TRBV6-5
ASRESGAKETQY
>NA|TRBJ2-5|TRBV27
ASSWGTKGETQY
>NA|TRBJ2-2|TRBV4-1
ASSQEWGGLPGELF
>TRBD1|TRBJ2-7|TRBV27
ASSSDRGSSYEQY
>NA|TRBJ2-3|TRBV6-2/TRBV6-3
AARTTATDTQY
>NA|TRBJ1-2|TRBV6-5
ASSYSGVAGYT
>TRBD2|TRBJ2-3|TRBV4-2
ASSPTGTSGGGFTQY
>TRBD2|NA|TRBV20-1
SARADRGLAVPYEQY
>NA|TRBJ1-5|TRBV12-3/TRBV12-4
ASSPRAPNQPQH
>TRBD1|TRBJ2-5|TRBV20-1
SARAGGGETQY
>TRBD2|TRBJ2-2|TRBV29-1
SVITSFAGGQVGELF
>NA|TRBJ2-7|TRBV5-1
ASSLHRKNSYEQY
>NA|TRBJ1-5|TRBV6-6
ASSYQDSNQPQH
>NA|NA|TRBV27
ASRAGTRIYEQY
>NA|TRBJ2-5|TRBV12-3/TRBV12-4
ASNNGPETQY
>NA|TRBJ2-3|TRBV7-8
ASSPGATRLTDTQY